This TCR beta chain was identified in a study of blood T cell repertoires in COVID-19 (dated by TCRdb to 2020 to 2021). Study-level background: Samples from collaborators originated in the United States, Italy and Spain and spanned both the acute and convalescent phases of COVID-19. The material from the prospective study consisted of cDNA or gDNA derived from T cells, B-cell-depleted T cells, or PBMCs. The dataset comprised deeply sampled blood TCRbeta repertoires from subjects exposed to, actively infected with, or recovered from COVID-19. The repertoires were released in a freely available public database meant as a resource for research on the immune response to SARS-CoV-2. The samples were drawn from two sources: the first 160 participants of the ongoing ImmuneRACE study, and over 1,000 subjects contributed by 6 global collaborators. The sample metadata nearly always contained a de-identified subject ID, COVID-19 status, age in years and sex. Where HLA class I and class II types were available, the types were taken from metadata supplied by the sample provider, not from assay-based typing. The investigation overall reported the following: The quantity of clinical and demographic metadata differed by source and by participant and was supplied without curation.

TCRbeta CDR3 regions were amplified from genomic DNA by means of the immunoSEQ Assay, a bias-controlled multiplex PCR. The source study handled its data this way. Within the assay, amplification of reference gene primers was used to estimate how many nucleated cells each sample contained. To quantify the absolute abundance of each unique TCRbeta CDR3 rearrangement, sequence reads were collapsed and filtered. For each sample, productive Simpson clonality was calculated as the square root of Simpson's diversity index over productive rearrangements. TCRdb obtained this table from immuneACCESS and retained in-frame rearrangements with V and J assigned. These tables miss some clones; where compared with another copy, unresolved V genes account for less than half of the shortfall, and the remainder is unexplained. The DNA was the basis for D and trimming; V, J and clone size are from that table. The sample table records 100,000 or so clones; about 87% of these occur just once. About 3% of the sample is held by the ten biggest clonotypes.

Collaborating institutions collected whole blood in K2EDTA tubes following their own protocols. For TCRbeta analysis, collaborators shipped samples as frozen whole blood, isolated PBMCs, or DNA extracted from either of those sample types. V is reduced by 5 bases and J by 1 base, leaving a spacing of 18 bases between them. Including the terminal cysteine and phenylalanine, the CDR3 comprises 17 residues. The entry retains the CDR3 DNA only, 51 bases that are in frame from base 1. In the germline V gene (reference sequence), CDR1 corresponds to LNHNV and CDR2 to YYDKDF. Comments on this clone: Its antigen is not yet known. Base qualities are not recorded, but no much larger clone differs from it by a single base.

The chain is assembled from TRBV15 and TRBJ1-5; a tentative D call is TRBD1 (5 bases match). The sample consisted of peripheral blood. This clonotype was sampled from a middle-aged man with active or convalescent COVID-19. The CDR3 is CATSGKWGGDSNQPQHF. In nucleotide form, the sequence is TGTGCCACCAGCGGGAAATGGGGAGGGGACAGCAATCAGCCCCAGCATTTT.